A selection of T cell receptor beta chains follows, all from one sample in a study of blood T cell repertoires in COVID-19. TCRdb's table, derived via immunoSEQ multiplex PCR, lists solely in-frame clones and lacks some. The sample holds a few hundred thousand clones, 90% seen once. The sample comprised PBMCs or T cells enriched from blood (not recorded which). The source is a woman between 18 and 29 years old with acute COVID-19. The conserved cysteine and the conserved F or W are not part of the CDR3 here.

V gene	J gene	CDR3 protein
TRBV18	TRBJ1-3	ASSPSGGFGNTIY
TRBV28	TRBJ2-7	ASTTSGNPHEQY
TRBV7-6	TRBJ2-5	ASSLIAGGETQY
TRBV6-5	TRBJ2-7	ASSYVAGGREQY
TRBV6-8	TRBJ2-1	ASSSLGREDNEQF
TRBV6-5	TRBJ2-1	ASSYGGENEQF
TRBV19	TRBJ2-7	ASSSWTSGYYEQY
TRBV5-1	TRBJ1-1	ASSLVPGGNTEAF
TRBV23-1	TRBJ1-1	ASRYFSVTQGDGKNTEAF
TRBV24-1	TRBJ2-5	ATSGTSGQETQY
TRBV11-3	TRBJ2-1	ASSSTRLAVPYNEQF
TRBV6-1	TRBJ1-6	ASSELQGVASPLH
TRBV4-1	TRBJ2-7	ASSPSADFSYEQY
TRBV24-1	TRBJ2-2	ATGRYTGELF
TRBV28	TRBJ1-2	ASSFHGTGYGYT
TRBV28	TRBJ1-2	ASTSQRDGYT
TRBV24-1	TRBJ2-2	ATSARGTGRNTGELF
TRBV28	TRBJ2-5	ASIPGHRTGETQY
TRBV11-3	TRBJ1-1	ASSRPGGGSTEAF
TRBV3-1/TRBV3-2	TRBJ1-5	ASSVKEGWQPQH
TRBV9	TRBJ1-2	ASRDNSNYGYT
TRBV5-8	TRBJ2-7	ASSSTFSAYEQY
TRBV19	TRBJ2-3	ASRQQGEPPWTQY
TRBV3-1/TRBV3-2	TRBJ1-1	ASSQGGTGEAF